The 24 T cell receptor beta chains listed next were all sequenced from one sample in a study of shared clonotypes between healthy human individuals. Only in-frame clones appear in the TCRdb table, and some are missing; sequencing was by immunoSEQ multiplex PCR. Seen here are 1.4 million or so clones, less than 99% observed once, and the top ten hold around 0.38%. Sequencing was performed on naive CD4+ T cells sorted from blood. Documented subset: CD45RA+ positively selected. The source of these receptors is a man aged 25-40 years in good health.

The V call is TRBV18, the J call TRBJ2-7; D not certain. The CDR3 loop spans 14 amino acids. The V gene lost 1 base and the J gene lost 6 bases, with 13 bases spanning the gap. Germline-derived CDR1 and CDR2 are KGHSH and LQKENI. This CDR3 reads CASSPLLGDAEQYF. The CDR3 region has the DNA TGTGCCAGCTCACCACTATTAGGCGACGCCGAGCAGTACTTC.

The V and J genes are TRBV5-6 and TRBJ2-7; the D gene could be TRBD1 or TRBD2 (5 bases each). This CDR3 has 14 amino acids. V lost 4 bases and J lost 0, with 11 bases in between. Germline V gene data show CDR1 as SGHDT and CDR2 as YYEEEE. The CDR3 coding sequence is TGTGCCAGCAGCGGGACGGTGAGCTCCTACGAGCAGTACTTC. This codes for CASSGTVSSYEQYF.

The J gene is TRBJ2-7, the V gene TRBV14, with 11 bases matching TRBD2. J gave up 5 bases and V 4 bases, and 4 bases lay outside the gene matches. CDR1 and CDR2 (germline): SGHDN, FVKESK. The CDR3 covers 14 residues. In DNA form, the CDR3 reads TGTGCCAGCAGCCGACTAGCGGGGATCCACGAGCAGTACTTC. It encodes CASSRLAGIHEQYF.

This clone was recorded only once. The chain is built from TRBV27 and TRBJ2-2; D unclear. Germline V CDR1 and CDR2: MNHEY, SMNVEV (reference sequence). Trimming removed 4 bases at V and 6 bases at J, with 9 bases between. The CDR3 is 13 residues long. The CDR3 nucleotides are TGTGCCAGCAGTTACCGTTCCGCCGGGGAGCTGTTTTTT. This encodes CASSYRSAGELFF.

This clone was seen more than once but under ten times. The J gene is TRBJ2-1, the V gene TRBV18; TRBD2 aligns across 10 bases. Unmatched junction bases numbered 4, after V lost 2 bases and J lost 0 bases. This CDR3 has 17 residues. Germline V gene data show CDR1 as KGHSH and CDR2 as LQKENI. The CDR3 coding sequence is TGTGCCAGCTCACCATTTCCTAGCGGGAGCTCCTACAATGAGCAGTTCTTC. Translation gives CASSPFPSGSSYNEQFF.

V and J are TRBV27 and TRBJ2-1; TRBD2 matches 8 bases. The CDR3 loop spans 17 amino acids. V lost 6 bases to trimming and J lost 2 bases; unmatched junction nucleotides: 12. Germline CDR1 MNHEY, CDR2 SMNVEV (reference sequence). CDR3 sequence: CASRLNIAGSAYNEQFF. DNA of the CDR3: TGTGCCAGCAGACTAAATATAGCGGGATCCGCCTACAATGAGCAGTTCTTC.

Of note for this clone: The identical CDR3 is also encoded by other nucleotide sequences in the sample. The chain carries TRBV28 and TRBJ2-7; D gene ambiguous. CDR3 length: 11 amino acids. Trimming removed 2 bases at V and 4 bases at J, with 3 bases between. CDR1 is MDHEN and CDR2 is SYDVKM in the germline V gene. For the CDR3, the DNA is TGTGCCAGCAGTTTACGGTACGAGCAGTACTTC. It specifies CASSLRYEQYF.

In regard to this clone: This specimen includes other DNA sequences encoding the same CDR3. The V and J genes are TRBV7-2 and TRBJ2-2; D call uncertain. The V end was cut by 5 bases, the J end by 3 bases, with 4 bases between. This CDR3 contains 12 residues. CDR1 SGHTA and CDR2 FQGNSA come from the germline V gene. The CDR3 nucleotides read TGTGCCAGCAGCCCTTACACCGGGGAGCTGTTTTTT. Protein product: CASSPYTGELFF.

This chain links TRBV28 with TRBJ2-7, with TRBD2 identical over 7 bases. Trimming took 6 bases from V and 0 from J; bases not matched to a gene: 14. CDR3 length: 17 amino acids. CDR1 MDHEN and CDR2 SYDVKM come from the germline V gene. The CDR3 loop reads CASSVPAGLQSSYEQYF. CDR3 sequence (DNA): TGTGCCAGCAGCGTCCCAGCGGGACTTCAGAGCTCCTACGAGCAGTACTTC.

Here the CDR3 DNA reads TGCGCCAGCAGCCAATCCCCTGGGCTGGCCGGGGAGCTGTTTTTT. This gives the protein CASSQSPGLAGELFF. The chain recombines TRBV5-1 with TRBJ2-2; D gene uncertain. Between the trimmed V and J ends, which lost 4 bases and 6 bases, there was a span of 16 bases. The V gene's germline CDR1 is SGHRS and CDR2 YFSETQ. This CDR3 has 15 residues.

The gene calls are TRBV4-2 and TRBJ2-3; TRBD1 might be the D (5 bases). Trimming shortened V by 4 bases and J by 1 base, and 15 bases separated the two germline ends. The CDR3 extends over 16 amino acids. Germline V gene data show CDR1 as LGHNA and CDR2 as YNFKEQ. CDR3 loop: CASSPPSRGGTDTQYF. CDR3 coding DNA: TGTGCCAGCAGCCCACCATCTAGGGGTGGCACAGATACGCAGTATTTT.

This clone appeared once. This sequence joins TRBV29-1 and TRBJ2-3; D is unresolved. This CDR3 contains 14 residues. In germline, CDR1 is SQVTM, CDR2 ANQGSEA. The V end was cut by 2 bases, the J end by 0 bases, with 9 bases between. As DNA, the CDR3 is TGCAGCGTTGAACGGCGGCCTAGCACAGATACGCAGTATTTT. This translates into CSVERRPSTDTQYF.

The CDR3: CASIRTGERLREQYF. The CDR3 DNA sequence: TGTGCCAGCATCCGGACAGGGGAAAGGCTTAGGGAGCAGTACTTC. This chain connects TRBV7-3 to TRBJ2-7, with TRBD1 matching 9 bases. This CDR3 spans 15 amino acids. Per germline, CDR1 SGHTA and CDR2 FQGTGA. Trimming cost V 7 bases and J 7 bases; bases outside gene matches: 14.

CDR3 amino acids: CASGGVYGYTF. The CDR3 coding sequence is TGTGCCAGCGGTGGGGTCTATGGCTACACCTTC. V is TRBV7-2 and J is TRBJ1-2; no clear D. Germline loops: CDR1 SGHTA, CDR2 FQGNSA. The CDR3 covers 11 residues. V lost 8 bases to trimming and J lost 4 bases, with 8 bases between them.

The chain recombines TRBV28 with TRBJ2-1; 10 nucleotides agree with TRBD2. With 7 bases clipped from V and 5 bases from J, the junction kept 8 bases outside the gene matches. The CDR3 totals 15 residues. Germline CDR1 is MDHEN and CDR2 is SYDVKM. CDR3: CASTLRGLANNEQFF. The CDR3 bases are TGTGCCAGCACCCTAAGGGGACTAGCGAACAATGAGCAGTTCTTC.

This chain links TRBV6-4 with TRBJ2-3; possible D gene TRBD1, 6 bases. Germline CDR1 MRHNA, CDR2 SNTAGT. The V end was cut by 0 bases, the J end by 7 bases, with 8 bases between. The CDR3 extends over 13 amino acids. In nucleotides, the CDR3 is TGTGCCAGCAGTGACTCACAGGGAAATACGCAGTATTTT. Protein: CASSDSQGNTQYF.

The CDR3 reads CASSLGLAAITDTQYF. The CDR3 DNA follows: TGTGCCAGCAGTCTGGGACTAGCGGCAATCACAGATACGCAGTATTTT. The chain has TRBV7-3 and TRBJ2-3; TRBD2 agrees at 11 bases. Germline V gene lookup returns CDR1 SGHTA and CDR2 FQGTGA. V lost 6 bases and J lost 2; bases outside the gene matches: 7. The CDR3 is 16 amino acids.

V and J are TRBV6-1 and TRBJ2-5, with TRBD2 matching 9 bases. From germline, CDR1 is MNHNS and CDR2 SASEGT. V shed 4 bases and J 6 bases; nucleotides not matched to a gene: 6. CDR3 length equals 14 residues. The CDR3 reads CASSGGTSIQTQYF. The CDR3 DNA reads as TGTGCCAGCAGTGGTGGGACTAGCATACAGACCCAGTACTTC.

This chain uses TRBV7-2 with TRBJ2-5, with TRBD1 matching over 10 bases. V gave up 2 bases and J gave up 4 bases; unmatched junction bases: 1. CDR3 length: 14 amino acids. Germline CDR1 SGHTA, CDR2 FQGNSA. The CDR3 reads CASSLRTGGETQYF. The CDR3 DNA reads as TGTGCCAGCAGCTTACGGACAGGGGGAGAGACCCAGTACTTC.

CDR3: CASSDLAGSTQYF. The DNA of the CDR3 is TGCGCCAGCAGCGATCTAGCGGGATCCACTCAGTACTTC. The V gene is TRBV4-3, the J gene TRBJ2-4; TRBD2 aligns across 9 bases. The V segment lost 5 bases and the J segment 12 bases; nucleotides outside the gene matches: 8. This CDR3 has 13 residues. CDR1 is LGHNA, CDR2 YSLEER, per germline.

For the CDR3, the DNA is TGTGCCTGGAGTGCCCATTCCTCCCCCACCGAGACCCAGTACTTC. Amino acid sequence: CAWSAHSSPTETQYF. The V and J genes are TRBV30 and TRBJ2-5; D uncertain. Trimming pared 1 base from V and 5 bases from J, leaving 17 bases between. The CDR3 sequence is 15 residues long. CDR1 is GTSNPN and CDR2 is SVGIG in the germline V gene (reference sequence).

The chain combines TRBV1 with TRBJ2-7; TRBD2 was called by the table and not checked on the DNA. TRBV1 is recorded as a pseudogene. The CDR3 has 17 residues. The CDR3 spells CTSSQPKGGVGVYEQYF. In DNA form, the CDR3 reads TGCACCAGCAGCCAACCTAAGGGGGGGGTCGGCGTGTACGAGCAGTACTTC.

The V and J genes are TRBV25-1 and TRBJ1-5, with TRBD1 as a possible D gene (6 bases). Germline lookup yields CDR1 MGHDK and CDR2 SYGVNS. V lost 4 bases and J lost 3, with 10 bases in between. This CDR3 spans 14 amino acids. The CDR3 DNA is TGTGCCAGCAGTGGCAGGGGAATCAATCAGCCCCAGCATTTT. Protein sequence: CASSGRGINQPQHF.

This chain joins TRBV30 and TRBJ2-1; 7 bases are a match to TRBD2. The CDR3 contains 18 residues. J lost 4 bases, V lost 1 base, and 16 bases had no gene match. Per the germline V gene, CDR1 is GTSNPN and CDR2 is SVGIG (reference sequence). The CDR3 DNA sequence: TGTGCCTGGAGTGACCCCCACTTGGGCGGGAGCACGTACAATGAGCAGTTCTTC. The encoded protein is CAWSDPHLGGSTYNEQFF.